Below, 15 T cell receptor beta chains from the same sample are listed, as sequenced in a study of identical twins. MiXCR, applied by TCRdb to the 5' RACE reads, yields one record per CDR3 protein. The sample consists of fewer than 800,000 distinct CDR3 sequences, about 7% of them appearing once. Separately, the same data were catalogued under a study of yellow fever vaccine responses in identical twins.

The sequencing sample was made of PBMCs. The receptors derive from a woman between 18 and 29 years old in good health.

This clonotype was seen repeatedly, ten times or more. The chain links TRBV10-3 to TRBJ2-7; TRBD2 might be the D (5 bases). This CDR3 has 15 residues. V was shortened by 6 bases and J by 3 bases, with 18 bases between the two germline ends. Germline V gene sequence: CDR1 ENHRY, CDR2 SYGVKD. The CDR3 nucleotides read TGTGCCATCAGGTACGCGGACGGAGGATTCTACGAGCAGTACTTC. Protein: CAIRYADGGFYEQYF.

This chain connects TRBV15 to TRBJ2-5; D is perhaps TRBD2 (5 bases). This CDR3 has 14 residues. The germline V gene has CDR1 LNHNV and CDR2 YYDKDF (reference sequence). The ends were cut back, 0 bases at V and 7 bases at J, with 12 bases in the middle. The CDR3: CATSRDRGLGTQYF. Here the CDR3 DNA reads TGTGCCACCAGCAGAGATCGAGGGTTGGGGACCCAGTACTTC.

This clonotype came up many times. The genes are TRBV3-1 and TRBJ2-7; 7 bases are a match to TRBD2. The CDR3 consists of 15 residues. CDR1 is LGHDT and CDR2 is YNNKEL in the germline V gene (reference sequence). V lost 3 bases and J lost 6; bases outside the gene matches: 11. DNA for the CDR3: TGTGCCAGCAGCCACCAAAACCGACTAGCTGGCGAGCAGTACTTC. It specifies CASSHQNRLAGEQYF.

This clonotype was found many times. This rearrangement joins TRBV5-1 to TRBJ1-1, with 7 bases fitting TRBD1. This CDR3 has 15 amino acids. CDR1 is SGHRS and CDR2 is YFSETQ in the germline V gene. V was pared by 6 bases and J by 1 base, with 9 bases of the junction left unmatched. This chain's CDR3 is CASTMWTGENTEAFF. The CDR3 region has the DNA TGCGCCAGCACGATGTGGACAGGAGAGAACACTGAAGCTTTCTTT.

V is TRBV20-1 and J is TRBJ2-5, with 8 bases identical to TRBD2. V was pared by 3 bases and J by 5 bases, with 8 bases of the junction left unmatched. Per germline, CDR1 DFQATT and CDR2 SNEGSKA (reference sequence). This CDR3 is built from 14 residues. The CDR3 DNA follows: TGCAGTGCTAGGCCTCTAGCGGGCGGTGAGACCCAGTACTTC. Protein: CSARPLAGGETQYF.

The V and J genes are TRBV2 and TRBJ2-3; D possibly corresponds to TRBD1 (6 bases). Germline V lookup: CDR1 SNHLY, CDR2 FYNNEI. CDR3 length: 15 amino acids. The ends were cut back, 5 bases at V and 2 bases at J, with 14 bases in the middle. The CDR3 here is CASSTTGYPTDTQYF. CDR3 bases: TGTGCCAGCAGTACTACAGGGTACCCCACAGATACGCAGTATTTT.

The chain combines TRBV5-6 with TRBJ2-7, with D maybe TRBD2 (5 bases). In germline, CDR1 is SGHDT, CDR2 YYEEEE. V shed 4 bases and J shed 5 bases, with 10 bases lying between them. CDR3 length: 12 residues. DNA for the CDR3: TGTGCCAGCAGCGACGGGATGAACGAGCAGTACGTC. It encodes CASSDGMNEQYV.

This clonotype was recorded many times. The CDR3 region has the DNA TGTGCCAGCAGCCGGGACAGGGTCTCCTACGAGCAGTACTTC. Protein sequence: CASSRDRVSYEQYF. The chain recombines TRBV12-3 or TRBV12-4 with TRBJ2-7, with TRBD1 matching 9 bases. V shed 6 bases, J shed 0 bases, and the junction held 3 bases outside the gene matches. This CDR3 spans 14 amino acids.

This clonotype was picked up a small number of times. This sequence joins TRBV18 and TRBJ2-7; a possible D gene is TRBD1 (6 bases). The V gene's germline CDR1 is KGHSH and CDR2 LQKENI. V gave up 1 base and J gave up 2 bases, with 15 bases separating them. The CDR3 is 16 residues long. In DNA form, the CDR3 reads TGTGCCAGCTCACCACAAGCGGACAGTGCGGCCTACGAGCAGTACTTC. Protein sequence: CASSPQADSAAYEQYF.

This clonotype turned up a few times. The rearrangement links TRBV11-2 to TRBJ2-2; maybe TRBD2 (6 bases). The CDR3 consists of 18 residues. V gave up 5 bases and J gave up 4 bases, with 23 bases separating them. Germline V lookup: CDR1 SGHAT, CDR2 FQNNGV. Here the CDR3 DNA reads TGTGCCAGCAGCCCGACCTCGTTCGGGGGTCGTGCCACCGGGGAGCTGTTTTTT. Translating it yields CASSPTSFGGRATGELFF.

This clonotype was detected a few times. The V gene is TRBV27, the J gene TRBJ2-5; maybe TRBD1 (6 bases). CDR1 is MNHEY, CDR2 SMNVEV, per germline (reference sequence). This CDR3 spans 13 amino acids. The V end lost 6 bases, the J end lost 5 bases, and 13 bases lay between the germline ends. This CDR3 reads CASREGGRETQYF. In nucleotides, the CDR3 is TGTGCCAGCAGGGAAGGGGGACGGGAGACCCAGTACTTC.

Only a few counts were recorded for this clonotype. CDR3 in DNA: TGTGCCAGCAGTGAATCGAGCGGGAGTCCCGGGGAGCTGTTTTTT. Its protein product is CASSESSGSPGELFF. V and J are TRBV6-4 and TRBJ2-2; 8 bases match TRBD2. This CDR3 region has 15 residues. J lost 6 bases, V lost 3 bases, and 6 bases had no gene match. Germline CDR1 and CDR2: MRHNA and SNTAGT.

This clonotype was found many times. The chain combines TRBV20-1 with TRBJ1-6; no reliable D call. Trimming shortened V by 2 bases and J by 0 bases, and 8 bases separated the two germline ends. This CDR3 contains 15 residues. The germline V gene has CDR1 DFQATT and CDR2 SNEGSKA (reference sequence). The CDR3 bases are TGCAGTGCTAGACCGGCCAGCTCCTATAATTCACCCCTCCACTTT. Translated, it gives CSARPASSYNSPLHF.

This clonotype showed up many times. The J gene is TRBJ2-6, the V gene TRBV28; the D is unclear. CDR1 is MDHEN and CDR2 is SYDVKM in the germline V gene. V was shortened by 6 bases and J by 1 base, with 10 bases between the two germline ends. This CDR3 has 15 amino acids. The CDR3 coding sequence is TGTGCCAGCAGCCGGCCTAGATCTGGGGCCAACGTCCTGACTTTC. Its translation: CASSRPRSGANVLTF.

This clonotype has more than one count but fewer than ten. V gene TRBV11-2 combines with J gene TRBJ2-7, with D hard to call. This CDR3 contains 14 residues. Germline-derived CDR1 and CDR2 are SGHAT and FQNNGV. V lost 1 base and J lost 3, with 10 bases in between. CDR3 sequence reads: CASSLGTANYEQYV. In DNA, the CDR3 is TGTGCCAGCAGCTTAGGCACAGCCAACTACGAGCAGTACGTC.